Below, 21 T cell receptor beta chains from the same sample are listed, as sequenced in a study of blood T cell repertoires in COVID-19. Produced via immunoSEQ multiplex PCR; TCRdb's table is partial and in-frame only. The sample has about 73,000 clones; around 83% are singletons. What was sequenced was peripheral blood. The receptor source for this set is a man in his fifties or sixties with active COVID-19.

V is TRBV28 and J is TRBJ1-1; perhaps TRBD1 as D (5 bases). CDR3 length: 15 residues. The ends were cut back, 6 bases at V and 4 bases at J, with 18 bases in the middle. Germline lookup yields CDR1 MDHEN and CDR2 SYDVKM. CDR3 sequence reads: CASRVYPPGGTEAFF. The CDR3, as DNA: TGTGCCAGCAGAGTTTATCCGCCGGGGGGCACTGAAGCTTTCTTT.

The chain employs TRBV19 and TRBJ1-1, with D tentatively TRBD1 (6 bases). This CDR3 is built from 16 residues. Germline lookup yields CDR1 LNHDA and CDR2 SQIVND (reference sequence). The V gene lost 5 bases and the J gene lost 1 base, with 17 bases spanning the gap. The CDR3, as DNA: TGTGCCAGTAGTGGTGGTGGGGGCCAGCCGAACACTGAAGCTTTCTTT. Translation: CASSGGGGQPNTEAFF.

This chain connects TRBV19 to TRBJ2-1; possible D gene TRBD2, 7 bases. CDR3 size: 17 residues. Germline V CDR1 and CDR2: LNHDA, SQIVND (reference sequence). V was clipped by 6 bases and J by 8 bases, with 26 bases between them. This CDR3 is CASSPRGGGPIRDEQFF. CDR3 nucleotides: TGTGCCAGTAGCCCTAGGGGGGGAGGGCCTATTCGCGATGAGCAGTTCTTC. The full variable domain, completed using reference TRBV19 and TRBJ2-1, is DGGITQSPKYLFRKEGQNVTLSCEQNLNHDAMYWYRQDPGQGLRLIYYSQIVNDFQKGDIAEGYSVSREKKESFPLTVTSAQKNPTAFYLCASSPRGGGPIRDEQFFGPGTRLTVL.

CDR3 sequence (DNA): TGTGCCAGCAGCCCCGACATTTACAATGAGCAGTTCTTC. Translated, it gives CASSPDIYNEQFF. This chain links TRBV5-6 with TRBJ2-1, with D unresolved. There are 13 residues in the CDR3. V lost 4 bases to trimming and J lost 4 bases, with 9 bases between them. The germline V gene has CDR1 SGHDT and CDR2 YYEEEE.

This clone was seen just once. V and J are TRBV28 and TRBJ2-1; D possibly corresponds to TRBD1 (5 bases). Trimming removed 3 bases from V and 7 bases from J, with 16 bases in between. This CDR3 region has 15 residues. Germline CDR1 reads MDHEN; CDR2 reads SYDVKM. The CDR3 protein is CASSFGRASRNEQFF. CDR3 coding DNA: TGTGCCAGCAGTTTTGGCAGGGCGTCCCGAAATGAGCAGTTCTTC.

This clone was detected only once. V is TRBV5-5 and J is TRBJ2-1; 7 bases align to TRBD2. Per germline, CDR1 SGHKS and CDR2 YYEKEE (reference sequence). Trimming at V came to 7 bases and at J to 7 bases, leaving 5 bases not matched to a gene. There are 12 residues in the CDR3. The CDR3 protein is CASVSSGNEQFF. CDR3 DNA: TGTGCCAGCGTATCTAGCGGAAATGAGCAGTTCTTC. Full variable domain (outside the CDR3, taken from reference TRBV5-5 and TRBJ2-1): DAGVTQSPTHLIKTRGQQVTLRCSPISGHKSVSWYQQVLGQGPQFIFQYYEKEERGRGNFPDRFSARQFPNYSSELNVNALLLGDSALYLCASVSSGNEQFFGPGTRLTVL.

The V and J genes are TRBV5-1 and TRBJ2-5; D gene uncertain. V lost 0 bases and J lost 3, with 12 bases in between. Germline loops: CDR1 SGHRS, CDR2 YFSETQ. The CDR3 spans 15 residues. CDR3 in DNA: TGCGCCAGCAGCTTGGTCCCTGAGTTGAAAGAGACCCAGTACTTC. Translating it yields CASSLVPELKETQYF.

This clone was recorded once. The rearrangement uses TRBV6-5 and TRBJ2-7; D uncertain. Deletions cut 0 bases from V and 2 bases from J, with 11 bases between. Germline loops: CDR1 MNHEY, CDR2 SVGAGI. The CDR3 covers 15 residues. The CDR3 sequence: CASSYSWQATYEQYF. CDR3 nucleotides: TGTGCCAGCAGTTACTCGTGGCAGGCCACCTACGAGCAGTACTTC.

V gene TRBV2 combines with J gene TRBJ1-5; D gene ambiguous. The V end lost 3 bases, the J end lost 6 bases, and 6 bases lay between the germline ends. The germline V gene has CDR1 SNHLY and CDR2 FYNNEI. CDR3 length: 12 amino acids. CDR3 sequence: CASSDRVQPQHF. The CDR3 DNA is TGTGCCAGCAGTGACCGAGTTCAGCCCCAGCATTTT.

This chain uses TRBV5-1 with TRBJ2-7; 14 positions match TRBD2. Trimming removed 4 bases from V and 5 bases from J; junction bases left unmatched: 5. CDR1 and CDR2 from the germline V gene are SGHRS and YFSETQ. This CDR3 has 15 residues. The CDR3 region has the DNA TGCGCCAGCAGCCCGGGACTAGCGGGAGATGACGAGCAGTACTTC. It codes for CASSPGLAGDDEQYF.

V and J are TRBV7-9 and TRBJ2-5, with D maybe TRBD2 (6 bases). The length of the CDR3 is 12 residues. With 8 bases removed from V and 5 bases from J, the gap between germline ends came to 12 bases. Germline V gene sequence: CDR1 SEHNR, CDR2 FQNEAQ (reference sequence). CDR3 in amino acids: CASSSAGETQYF. Here the CDR3 DNA reads TGTGCCAGCTCCTCGGCGGGGGAGACCCAGTACTTC.

The chain combines TRBV18 with TRBJ1-3, with 8 bases aligning to TRBD1. The CDR3 extends over 14 amino acids. V trimming: 3 bases; J trimming: 5 bases; junction bases outside the gene matches: 3. Germline values: CDR1 KGHSH, CDR2 LQKENI. CDR3 DNA sequence: TGTGCCAGCTCACCGGGACAGGACAGAAACACCATATATTTT. It is translated as CASSPGQDRNTIYF.

This chain joins TRBV7-8 and TRBJ2-2, with 10 positions matching TRBD2. Germline CDR1 SGHVS, CDR2 FQNEAQ. The CDR3 is made up of 17 amino acids. V shed 10 bases and J 2 bases; nucleotides not matched to a gene: 13. CDR3 sequence (DNA): TGTGCCACCGGCCCATCAGGACTAGCGGATAACACCGGGGAGCTGTTTTTT. Translation: CATGPSGLADNTGELFF. The full variable domain, its missing parts supplied by reference TRBV7-8 and TRBJ2-2, is GAGVSQSPRYKVAKRGQDVALRCDPISGHVSLFWYQQALGQGPEFLTYFQNEAQLDKSGLPSDRFFAERPEGSVSTLKIQRTQQEDSAVYLCATGPSGLADNTGELFFGEGSRLTVL.

The chain links TRBV11-2 to TRBJ2-1; tentatively, D is TRBD2 (5 bases). The CDR3 is 14 residues long. V was trimmed by 8 bases and J by 6 bases, leaving 17 bases between them. From germline, CDR1 is SGHAT and CDR2 FQNNGV. The CDR3 nucleotides are TGTGCCAGCGGTAGTGACGGGGTTCTCAATGAGCAGTTCTTC. Translating it yields CASGSDGVLNEQFF.

The chain has TRBV6-2 or TRBV6-3 and TRBJ2-2; 13 bases are a match to TRBD2. There are 16 residues in the CDR3. CDR1 MNHEY and CDR2 SVGEGT come from the germline V gene. The junction had 2 bases not matched to a gene; V was cut back by 2 bases and J by 5 bases. This CDR3 is CASSYVTSGGTGELFF. In nucleotides, the CDR3 is TGTGCCAGCAGTTACGTGACTAGCGGGGGGACCGGGGAGCTGTTTTTT.

The genes are TRBV5-6 and TRBJ2-2; TRBD2 aligns across 9 bases. The CDR3 covers 15 residues. The germline V gene has CDR1 SGHDT and CDR2 YYEEEE. Unmatched junction bases numbered 5, after V lost 1 base and J lost 7 bases. The CDR3 coding sequence is TGTGCCAGCAGCTTGATGCGGGGGGGCGTCGGGGAGCTGTTTTTT. It translates to CASSLMRGGVGELFF. The variable domain in full, with the rest retrieved from reference TRBV5-6 and TRBJ2-2, is DAGVTQSPTHLIKTRGQQVTLRCSPKSGHDTVSWYQQALGQGPQFIFQYYEEEERQRGNFPDRFSGHQFPNYSSELNVNALLLGDSALYLCASSLMRGGVGELFFGEGSRLTVL.

The rearrangement links TRBV6-1 to TRBJ1-2; 7 nucleotides match TRBD1. CDR3 length: 15 residues. CDR1 is MNHNS, CDR2 SASEGT, per germline. V lost 3 bases and J lost 8; bases outside the gene matches: 12. CDR3 sequence (DNA): TGTGCCAGCAGTGATCCCTTGGACAGGCCGGACGGCTACACCTTC. Translated: CASSDPLDRPDGYTF.

The chain recombines TRBV19 with TRBJ2-6, with D possibly being TRBD2 (5 bases). The CDR3 length is 14 residues. The germline gives CDR1 LNHDA, CDR2 SQIVND (reference sequence). Trimming removed 3 bases from V and 2 bases from J, with 5 bases in between. The CDR3 DNA follows: TGTGCCAGTAGTATGAGGGCTGGGGCCAACGTCCTGACTTTC. It translates to CASSMRAGANVLTF.

The chain recombines TRBV11-2 with TRBJ2-5; 8 bases map to TRBD1. The CDR3 loop spans 16 amino acids. Germline loops: CDR1 SGHAT, CDR2 FQNNGV. V gave up 5 bases and J gave up 2 bases; unmatched junction bases: 10. The CDR3 nucleotides read TGTGCCAGCAGCCAGAGTTACGGGACAGGACAAGAGACCCAGTACTTC. Its translation is CASSQSYGTGQETQYF.

This rearrangement joins TRBV3-1 (or the pseudogene TRBV3-2) to TRBJ1-4; D remains unclear. The CDR3 extends over 14 amino acids. Germline V gene sequence: CDR1 LGHDT, CDR2 YNNKEL (reference sequence). Trimming stripped 0 bases from V and 4 bases from J, with 6 bases between. The CDR3 DNA reads as TGTGCCAGCAGCCAAGATGGGCGTAATGAAAAACTGTTTTTT. Protein sequence: CASSQDGRNEKLFF.

The chain couples TRBV6-5 to TRBJ1-2; D is undetermined. V shed 7 bases and J shed 5 bases, with 20 bases lying between them. Germline CDR1 MNHEY, CDR2 SVGAGI. This CDR3 comprises 15 residues. DNA for the CDR3: TGTGCCAGCACTCAGCGGGCAGCGGTTCCTTATGGCTACACCTTC. Amino acid sequence: CASTQRAAVPYGYTF.